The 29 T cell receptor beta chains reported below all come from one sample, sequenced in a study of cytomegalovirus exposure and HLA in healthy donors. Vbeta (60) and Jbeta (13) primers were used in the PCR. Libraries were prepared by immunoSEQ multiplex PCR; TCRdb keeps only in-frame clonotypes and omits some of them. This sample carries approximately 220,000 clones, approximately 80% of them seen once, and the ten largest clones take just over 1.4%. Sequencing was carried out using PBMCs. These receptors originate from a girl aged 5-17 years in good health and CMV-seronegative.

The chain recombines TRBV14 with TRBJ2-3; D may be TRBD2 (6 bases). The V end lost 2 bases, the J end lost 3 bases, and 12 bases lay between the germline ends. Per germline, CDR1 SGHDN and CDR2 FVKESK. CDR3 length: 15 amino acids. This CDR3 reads CASSQTLGGTDTQYF. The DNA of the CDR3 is TGTGCCAGCAGCCAAACCCTGGGGGGAACAGATACGCAGTATTTT.

The CDR3 loop is CASSMVAAGASYEQYF. CDR3 nucleotide sequence: TGTGCCAGTAGTATGGTTGCGGCAGGGGCTTCCTACGAGCAGTACTTC. V and J are TRBV19 and TRBJ2-7; D is perhaps TRBD1 (6 bases). Germline V CDR1 and CDR2: LNHDA, SQIVND (reference sequence). The CDR3 length is 16 residues. Trimming cost V 3 bases and J 1 base, with 16 bases left between them.

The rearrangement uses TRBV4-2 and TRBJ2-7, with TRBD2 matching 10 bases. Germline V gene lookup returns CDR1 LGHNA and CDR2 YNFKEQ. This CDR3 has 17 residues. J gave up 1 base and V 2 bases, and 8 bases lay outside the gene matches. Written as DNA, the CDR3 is TGTGCCAGCAGCCAACCCGACCTAGCGGGAGTTTCCTACGAGCAGTACTTC. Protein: CASSQPDLAGVSYEQYF.

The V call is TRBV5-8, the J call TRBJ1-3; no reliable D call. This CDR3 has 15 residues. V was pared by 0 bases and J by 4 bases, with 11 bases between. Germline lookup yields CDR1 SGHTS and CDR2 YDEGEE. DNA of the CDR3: TGTGCCAGCAGCTTGGATGCCGGGAGGGGAAACACCATATATTTT. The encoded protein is CASSLDAGRGNTIYF.

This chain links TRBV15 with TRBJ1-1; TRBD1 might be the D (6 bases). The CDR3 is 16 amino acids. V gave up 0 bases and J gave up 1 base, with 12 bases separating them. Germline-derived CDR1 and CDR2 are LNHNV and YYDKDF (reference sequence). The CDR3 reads CATSRDSQGWNTEAFF. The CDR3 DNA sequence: TGTGCCACCAGCAGAGATTCACAGGGCTGGAACACTGAAGCTTTCTTT. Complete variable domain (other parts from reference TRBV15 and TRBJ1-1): DAMVIQNPRYQVTQFGKPVTLSCSQTLNHNVMYWYQQKSSQAPKLLFHYYDKDFNNEADTPDNFQSRRPNTSFCFLDIRSPGLGDTAMYLCATSRDSQGWNTEAFFGQGTRLTVV.

The CDR3 nucleotides read TGTGCCAGCAGCGAACCGAGGGCAGGGGTTAACGCTGAAGCTTTCTTT. Its protein is CASSEPRAGVNAEAFF. This rearrangement joins TRBV9 to TRBJ1-1; maybe TRBD1 (6 bases). V was shortened by 3 bases and J by 6 bases, with 21 bases between the two germline ends. CDR1 and CDR2 from the germline V gene are SGDLS and YYNGEE. The CDR3 loop spans 16 amino acids.

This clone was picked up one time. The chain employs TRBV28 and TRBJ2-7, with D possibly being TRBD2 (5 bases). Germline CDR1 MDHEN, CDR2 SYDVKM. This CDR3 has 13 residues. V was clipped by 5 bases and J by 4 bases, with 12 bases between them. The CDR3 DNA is TGTGCCAGCAGTATAGACATAGCGTACGAGCAGTACTTC. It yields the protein CASSIDIAYEQYF.

CDR3 amino acids: CASSEIVAGSGNTIYF. In DNA, the CDR3 is TGTGCCAGCAGTGAAATCGTGGCAGGCTCTGGAAACACCATATATTTT. V gene TRBV6-1 combines with J gene TRBJ1-3, with D hard to call. This CDR3 region has 16 residues. V was clipped by 2 bases and J by 0 bases, with 11 bases between them. Germline V gene data show CDR1 as MNHNS and CDR2 as SASEGT.

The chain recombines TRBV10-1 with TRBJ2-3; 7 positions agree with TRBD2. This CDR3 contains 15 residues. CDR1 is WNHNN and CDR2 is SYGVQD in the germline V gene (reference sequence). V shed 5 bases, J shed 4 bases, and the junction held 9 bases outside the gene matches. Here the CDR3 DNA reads TGCGCCAGCAGTCCCTCCGGACTAGATTCAGATACGCAGTATTTT. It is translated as CASSPSGLDSDTQYF.

The CDR3 reads CASSQLWSGTADTQYF. The CDR3 region has the DNA TGTGCCAGTAGCCAGCTTTGGAGCGGGACCGCAGATACGCAGTATTTT. The V and J genes are TRBV19 and TRBJ2-3; the match to TRBD2 covers 7 bases. Germline V gene sequence: CDR1 LNHDA, CDR2 SQIVND (reference sequence). CDR3 length equals 16 residues. The J segment lost 4 bases and the V segment lost 6 bases, leaving 13 bases of the junction unmatched.

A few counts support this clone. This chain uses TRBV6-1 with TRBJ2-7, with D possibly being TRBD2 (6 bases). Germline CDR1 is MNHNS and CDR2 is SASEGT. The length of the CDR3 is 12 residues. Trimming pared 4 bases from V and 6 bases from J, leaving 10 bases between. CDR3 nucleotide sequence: TGTGCCAGCAGTGGGGGGGTGGGCGAGCAGTACTTC. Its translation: CASSGGVGEQYF.

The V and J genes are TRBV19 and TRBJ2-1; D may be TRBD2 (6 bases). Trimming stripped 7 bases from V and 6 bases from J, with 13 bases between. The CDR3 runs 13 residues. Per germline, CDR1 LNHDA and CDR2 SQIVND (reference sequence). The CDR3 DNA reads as TGTGCCAGTACCGCGGGGCCGGCCAATGAGCAGTTCTTC. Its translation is CASTAGPANEQFF.

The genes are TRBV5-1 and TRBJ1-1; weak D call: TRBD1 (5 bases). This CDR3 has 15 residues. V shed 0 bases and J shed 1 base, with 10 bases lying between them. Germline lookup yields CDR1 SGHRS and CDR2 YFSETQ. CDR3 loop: CASSLGITGNTEAFF. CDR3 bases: TGCGCCAGCAGCTTGGGGATAACAGGGAACACTGAAGCTTTCTTT.

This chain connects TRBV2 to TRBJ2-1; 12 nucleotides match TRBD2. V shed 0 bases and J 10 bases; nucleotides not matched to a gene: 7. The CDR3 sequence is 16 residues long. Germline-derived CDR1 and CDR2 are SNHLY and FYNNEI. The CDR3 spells CASSEASSGRAGEQFF. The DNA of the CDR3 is TGTGCCAGCAGTGAAGCGTCTAGCGGGAGGGCCGGGGAGCAGTTCTTC.

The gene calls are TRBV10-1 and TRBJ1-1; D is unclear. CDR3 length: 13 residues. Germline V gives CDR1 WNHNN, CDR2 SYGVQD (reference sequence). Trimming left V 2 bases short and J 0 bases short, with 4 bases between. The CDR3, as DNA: TGCGCCAGCAGTGAGACAGTGAACACTGAAGCTTTCTTT. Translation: CASSETVNTEAFF.

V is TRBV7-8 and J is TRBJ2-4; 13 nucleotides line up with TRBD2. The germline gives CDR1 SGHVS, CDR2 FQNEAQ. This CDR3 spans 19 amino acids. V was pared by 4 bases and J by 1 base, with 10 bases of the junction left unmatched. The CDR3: CASSSPGLAGAGAKNIQYF. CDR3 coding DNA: TGTGCCAGCAGCTCACCCGGACTAGCGGGAGCGGGGGCCAAAAACATTCAGTACTTC.

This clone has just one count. The DNA for the CDR3 is TGTGCCTGGAGGATAGCGGGGGGGACCTACGAGCAGTACTTC. This gives the protein CAWRIAGGTYEQYF. The gene calls are TRBV30 and TRBJ2-7; 11 bases align to TRBD2. The CDR3 covers 14 residues. The J segment lost 2 bases and the V segment lost 3 bases, leaving 3 bases of the junction unmatched. Germline loops: CDR1 GTSNPN, CDR2 SVGIG (reference sequence).

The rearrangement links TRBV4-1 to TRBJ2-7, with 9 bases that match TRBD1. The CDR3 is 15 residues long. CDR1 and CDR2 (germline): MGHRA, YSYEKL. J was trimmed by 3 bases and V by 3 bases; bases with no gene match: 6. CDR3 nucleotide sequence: TGCGCCAGCAGCCACGAGACAGGGGGGTACTACGAGCAGTACTTC. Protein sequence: CASSHETGGYYEQYF.

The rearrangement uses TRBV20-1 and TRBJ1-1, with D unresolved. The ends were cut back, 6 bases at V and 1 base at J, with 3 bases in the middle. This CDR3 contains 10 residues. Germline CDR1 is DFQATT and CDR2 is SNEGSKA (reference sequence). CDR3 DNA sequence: TGCAGTGCAGCGAACACTGAAGCTTTCTTT. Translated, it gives CSAANTEAFF.

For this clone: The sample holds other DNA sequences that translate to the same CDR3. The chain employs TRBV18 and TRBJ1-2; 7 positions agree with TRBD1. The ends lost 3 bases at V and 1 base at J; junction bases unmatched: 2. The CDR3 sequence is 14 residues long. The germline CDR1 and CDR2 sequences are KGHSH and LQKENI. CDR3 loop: CASSPTGDNYGYTF. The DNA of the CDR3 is TGTGCCAGCTCACCCACAGGGGATAACTATGGCTACACCTTC.

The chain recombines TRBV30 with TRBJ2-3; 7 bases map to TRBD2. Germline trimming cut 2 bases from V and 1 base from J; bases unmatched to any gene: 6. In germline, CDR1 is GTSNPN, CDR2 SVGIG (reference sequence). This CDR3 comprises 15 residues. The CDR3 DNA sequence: TGTGCCTGGAGTTCCAGCGGGGCCCGCACAGATACGCAGTATTTT. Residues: CAWSSSGARTDTQYF.

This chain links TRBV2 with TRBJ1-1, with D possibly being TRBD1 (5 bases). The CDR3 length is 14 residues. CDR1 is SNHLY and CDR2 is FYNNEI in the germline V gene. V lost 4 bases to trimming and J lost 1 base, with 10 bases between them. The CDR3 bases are TGTGCCAGCAGTGTCGTAGGGGCGAACACTGAAGCTTTCTTT. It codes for CASSVVGANTEAFF.

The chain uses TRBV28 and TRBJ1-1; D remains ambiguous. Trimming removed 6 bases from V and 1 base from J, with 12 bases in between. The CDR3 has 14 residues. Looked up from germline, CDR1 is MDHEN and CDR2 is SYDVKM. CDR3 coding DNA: TGTGCCAGCAGCCGCGTCGTTAGGAACACTGAAGCTTTCTTT. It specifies CASSRVVRNTEAFF.

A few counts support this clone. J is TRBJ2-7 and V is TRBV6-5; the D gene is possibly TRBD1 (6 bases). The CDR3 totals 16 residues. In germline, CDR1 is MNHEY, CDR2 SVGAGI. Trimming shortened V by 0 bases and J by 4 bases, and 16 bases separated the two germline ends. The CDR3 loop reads CASSYSGGEVGYEQYF. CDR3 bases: TGTGCCAGCAGTTACTCAGGGGGTGAGGTTGGTTACGAGCAGTACTTC.

The CDR3 nucleotides are TGTGCCAGCCGGACAGGGGCAGATGAAAAACTGTTTTTT. It yields the protein CASRTGADEKLFF. The gene calls are TRBV28 and TRBJ1-4; 9 bases match TRBD1. The ends lost 8 bases at V and 6 bases at J; junction bases unmatched: 4. This CDR3 is 13 amino acids long. Germline CDR1 reads MDHEN; CDR2 reads SYDVKM.

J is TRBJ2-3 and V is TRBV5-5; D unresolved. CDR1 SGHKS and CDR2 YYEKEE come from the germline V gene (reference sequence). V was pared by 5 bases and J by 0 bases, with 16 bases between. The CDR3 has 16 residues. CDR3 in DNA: TGTGCCAGCAGACTCGCAGGCCCAACTAGCACAGATACGCAGTATTTT. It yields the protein CASRLAGPTSTDTQYF.

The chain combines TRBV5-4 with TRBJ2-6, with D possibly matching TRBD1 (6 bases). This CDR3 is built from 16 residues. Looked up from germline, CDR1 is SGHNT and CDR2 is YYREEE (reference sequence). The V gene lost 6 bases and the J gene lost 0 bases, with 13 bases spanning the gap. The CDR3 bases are TGTGCCAGCACTCCAGGGGCCAGCTCTGGGGCCAACGTCCTGACTTTC. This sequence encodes CASTPGASSGANVLTF.

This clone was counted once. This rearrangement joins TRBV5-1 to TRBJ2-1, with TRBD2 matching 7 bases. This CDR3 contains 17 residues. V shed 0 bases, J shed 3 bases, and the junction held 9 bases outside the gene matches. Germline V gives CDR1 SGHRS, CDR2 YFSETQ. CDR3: CASSLARGERDYNEQFF. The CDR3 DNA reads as TGCGCCAGCAGCTTGGCTCGGGGGGAGCGAGACTACAATGAGCAGTTCTTC.

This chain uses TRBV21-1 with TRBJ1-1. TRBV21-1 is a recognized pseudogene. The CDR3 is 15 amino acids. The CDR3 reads CASSLGPPRGTEAFF. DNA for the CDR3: TGTGCCAGCAGCCTTGGACCTCCTCGGGGGACTGAAGCTTTCTTT.